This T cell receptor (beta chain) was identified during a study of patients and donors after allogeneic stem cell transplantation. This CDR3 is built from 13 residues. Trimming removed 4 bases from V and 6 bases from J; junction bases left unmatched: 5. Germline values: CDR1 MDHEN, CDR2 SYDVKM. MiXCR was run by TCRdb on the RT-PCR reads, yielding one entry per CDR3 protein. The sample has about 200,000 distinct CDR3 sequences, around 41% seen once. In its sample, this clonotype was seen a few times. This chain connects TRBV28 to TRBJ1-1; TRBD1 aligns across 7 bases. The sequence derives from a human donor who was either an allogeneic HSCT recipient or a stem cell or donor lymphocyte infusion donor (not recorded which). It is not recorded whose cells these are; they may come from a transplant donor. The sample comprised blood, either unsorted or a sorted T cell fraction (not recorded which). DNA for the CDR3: TGTGCCAGCAGTTCCTGGACAGGTCCTGAAGCTTTCTTT. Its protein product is CASSSWTGPEAFF.